These 30 T cell receptor beta chains share one sample of origin, sequenced in a study of T-cell memory formation after mild COVID-19. TCRdb reprocessed the 5' RACE reads with MiXCR, giving one entry per CDR3 protein. The table lists 150,000 to 200,000 distinct CDR3 sequences, 20% to 25% of them singletons. Sequencing was carried out using PBMCs or a T cell subset sorted from them (not recorded which). Receptors were obtained from an adult woman who had mild COVID-19 (a few samples of this study predate the infection). Cell type and time point are not known.

This rearrangement joins TRBV29-1 to TRBJ2-7, with D uncertain. Between the trimmed V and J ends, which lost 5 bases and 2 bases, there was a span of 10 bases. This CDR3 is built from 12 residues. From germline, CDR1 is SQVTM and CDR2 ANQGSEA. The CDR3 loop reads CSVSDGAYEQYF. The CDR3 coding sequence is TGCAGCGTTTCGGACGGTGCCTACGAGCAGTACTTC.

The CDR3 spells CASSPDSLSNQPQHF. The DNA for the CDR3 is TGCGCCAGCAGCCCAGACAGCCTTAGCAATCAGCCCCAGCATTTT. This chain uses TRBV4-3 with TRBJ1-5, with D perhaps matching TRBD1 (5 bases). The CDR3 runs 15 residues. CDR1 and CDR2 (germline): LGHNA, YSLEER. The V end was cut by 4 bases, the J end by 0 bases, with 10 bases between.

This chain joins TRBV7-9 and TRBJ2-1; no definite D call. The CDR3 runs 12 residues. Trimming took off 7 bases at V and 6 bases at J, with 10 bases between the two ends. CDR1 is SEHNR and CDR2 is FQNEAQ in the germline V gene (reference sequence). CDR3 protein: CASMRTLNEQFF. The CDR3 DNA sequence: TGTGCCAGCATGAGAACCCTCAATGAGCAGTTCTTC.

The gene calls are TRBV7-6 and TRBJ2-3; D ambiguous. The CDR3 covers 13 residues. Germline values: CDR1 SGHVS, CDR2 FNYEAQ. Deletions cut 4 bases from V and 6 bases from J, with 11 bases between. CDR3 loop: CASSSGFVDTQYF. As DNA, the CDR3 is TGTGCCAGCAGCTCGGGTTTCGTGGATACGCAGTATTTT. The complete variable domain, with remaining parts taken from reference TRBV7-6 and TRBJ2-3, reads GAGVSQSPRYKVTKRGQDVALRCDPISGHVSLYWYRQALGQGPEFLTYFNYEAQQDKSGLPNDRFSAERPEGSISTLTIQRTEQRDSAMYRCASSSGFVDTQYFGPGTRLTVL.

The chain employs TRBV19 and TRBJ1-5; D is ambiguous. Germline V lookup: CDR1 LNHDA, CDR2 SQIVND (reference sequence). Trimming cost V 3 bases and J 1 base, with 10 bases left between them. This CDR3 has 15 residues. DNA for the CDR3: TGTGCCAGTAGTATCCAGTGGAGGAGCAATCAGCCCCAGCATTTT. This sequence encodes CASSIQWRSNQPQHF. The full variable domain, in which reference TRBV19 and TRBJ1-5 provide the parts outside the CDR3, is DGGITQSPKYLFRKEGQNVTLSCEQNLNHDAMYWYRQDPGQGLRLIYYSQIVNDFQKGDIAEGYSVSREKKESFPLTVTSAQKNPTAFYLCASSIQWRSNQPQHFGDGTRLSIL.

V is TRBV7-8 and J is TRBJ2-5, with TRBD1 matching 8 bases. Germline CDR1 and CDR2: SGHVS and FQNEAQ. V lost 5 bases, J lost 4 bases, and 6 bases stayed unmatched. This CDR3 has 14 amino acids. Written as DNA, the CDR3 is TGTGCCAGCAGCCCCGGAGACAGGGGAGAGACCCAGTACTTC. Its protein product is CASSPGDRGETQYF.

Here the CDR3 DNA reads TGCAGCGTAACAAGGGAGATACTAGCGGGAGGCCCTGCTAGCACAGATACGCAGTATTTT. It encodes CSVTREILAGGPASTDTQYF. This chain uses TRBV29-1 with TRBJ2-3, with 12 bases aligning to TRBD2. Trimming took 6 bases from V and 0 from J; bases not matched to a gene: 19. The germline V gene has CDR1 SQVTM and CDR2 ANQGSEA. The CDR3 covers 20 residues.

V usage is TRBV27 and J usage is TRBJ1-5; possibly TRBD1 for D (6 bases). The CDR3 sequence is 14 residues long. V lost 3 bases and J lost 6, with 12 bases in between. In germline, CDR1 is MNHEY, CDR2 SMNVEV (reference sequence). CDR3 DNA sequence: TGTGCCAGCAGTTTCGGGGGCGCAGGTCAGCCCCAGCATTTT. This sequence encodes CASSFGGAGQPQHF.

The chain employs TRBV14 and TRBJ1-5, with D maybe TRBD1 (5 bases). V was shortened by 6 bases and J by 2 bases, with 14 bases between the two germline ends. This CDR3 is 15 amino acids long. Germline CDR1 SGHDN, CDR2 FVKESK. CDR3 in amino acids: CASRIGTECNQPQHF. CDR3 nucleotides: TGTGCCAGCAGGATCGGGACGGAATGCAATCAGCCCCAGCATTTT.

This clonotype has a handful of counts. The V call is TRBV11-2, the J call TRBJ2-3, with TRBD2 matching 12 bases. The length of the CDR3 is 17 residues. Trimming cost V 4 bases and J 2 bases; bases outside gene matches: 7. The germline V gene encodes CDR1 SGHAT and CDR2 FQNNGV. The CDR3 is CASSSRLAGANTDTQYF. The CDR3 region has the DNA TGTGCCAGCAGCTCTAGACTAGCGGGGGCCAACACAGATACGCAGTATTTT.

This clonotype was seen a handful of times. V is TRBV12-3 or TRBV12-4 and J is TRBJ2-3; D call uncertain. Between the trimmed V and J ends, which lost 8 bases and 4 bases, there was a span of 10 bases. The CDR3 consists of 12 residues. The CDR3 bases are TGTGCCAGCCTCCAGGTGGCAGATACGCAGTATTTT. Protein sequence: CASLQVADTQYF.

CDR3 sequence reads: CASSGQGNSGNTIYF. In DNA, the CDR3 is TGTGCCAGCAGCGGTCAGGGGAACTCTGGAAACACCATATATTTT. V gene TRBV7-9 combines with J gene TRBJ1-3; tentatively, D is TRBD1 (6 bases). V lost 5 bases and J lost 0, with 11 bases in between. Germline values: CDR1 SEHNR, CDR2 FQNEAQ (reference sequence). The CDR3 is 15 amino acids.

The rearrangement joins TRBV4-1 to TRBJ2-7; TRBD1 aligns across 8 bases. The CDR3 extends over 17 amino acids. Per germline, CDR1 MGHRA and CDR2 YSYEKL. V gave up 0 bases and J gave up 2 bases; unmatched junction bases: 9. The CDR3 reads CASSQDRQDRAPYEQYF. The CDR3 DNA reads as TGCGCCAGCAGCCAAGATCGCCAGGACAGGGCCCCCTACGAGCAGTACTTC.

This clonotype was seen repeatedly, ten times or more. This chain connects TRBV30 to TRBJ2-7; 7 positions agree with TRBD1. The CDR3 length is 15 residues. The germline gives CDR1 GTSNPN, CDR2 SVGIG (reference sequence). The ends lost 6 bases at V and 5 bases at J; junction bases unmatched: 16. CDR3 loop: CACKVLDRFGDEQYF. DNA for the CDR3: TGTGCCTGCAAAGTTTTGGACAGGTTTGGCGACGAGCAGTACTTC.

The genes are TRBV5-1 and TRBJ2-1; 13 bases are shared with TRBD2. Germline CDR1 and CDR2: SGHRS and YFSETQ. This CDR3 has 18 residues. The junction had 5 bases not matched to a gene; V was cut back by 2 bases and J by 0 bases. The CDR3 sequence: CASSFGTSGKSSYNEQFF. The CDR3 bases are TGCGCCAGCAGCTTTGGGACTAGCGGGAAAAGCTCCTACAATGAGCAGTTCTTC.

This chain connects TRBV4-1 to TRBJ2-3; D is ambiguous. The V gene's germline CDR1 is MGHRA and CDR2 YSYEKL. This CDR3 has 12 residues. Trimming pared 5 bases from V and 5 bases from J, leaving 8 bases between. The CDR3 spells CASSGRGDTQYF. DNA of the CDR3: TGCGCCAGCAGCGGCCGTGGAGATACGCAGTATTTT.

This clonotype was observed many times. V usage is TRBV4-1 and J usage is TRBJ2-1; 8 bases align to TRBD1. The CDR3 sequence is 16 residues long. Germline loops: CDR1 MGHRA, CDR2 YSYEKL. The junction had 15 bases not matched to a gene; V was cut back by 4 bases and J by 10 bases. The CDR3 is CASSRPSGTGTGEQFF. CDR3 nucleotide sequence: TGCGCCAGCAGCCGCCCGTCCGGGACAGGAACGGGGGAGCAGTTCTTC.

The table lists this clonotype with a few counts. The chain carries TRBV20-1 and TRBJ2-1, with TRBD2 identical over 7 bases. The CDR3 consists of 17 residues. J gave up 2 bases and V 1 base, and 11 bases lay outside the gene matches. Germline CDR1 DFQATT, CDR2 SNEGSKA (reference sequence). CDR3 in amino acids: CSARGVLSGFTYNEQFF. The CDR3 DNA is TGCAGTGCTAGAGGGGTCCTTAGCGGGTTTACCTACAATGAGCAGTTCTTC.

This clonotype was observed many times. This chain joins TRBV20-1 and TRBJ2-7, with 8 bases matching TRBD2. The CDR3 is 13 residues long. The V and J ends lost 5 bases and 0 bases, in that order; junction bases with no gene match: 3. The germline V gene has CDR1 DFQATT and CDR2 SNEGSKA (reference sequence). The CDR3 sequence: CSARLAGSYEQYF. In DNA form, the CDR3 reads TGCAGTGCTCGCCTAGCGGGCTCCTACGAGCAGTACTTC.

This clonotype turned up a few times. The CDR3 sequence is CASSLRTGLASMSSYEQYF. The CDR3 DNA follows: TGTGCCAGCAGCTTACGGACAGGACTAGCGAGCATGTCCTCCTACGAGCAGTACTTC. The chain is built from TRBV13 and TRBJ2-7, with 9 positions matching TRBD2. Germline trimming cut 2 bases from V and 0 bases from J; bases unmatched to any gene: 14. The CDR3 has 19 amino acids. The V gene's germline CDR1 is PRHDT and CDR2 FYEKMQ (reference sequence).

This clonotype was seen a few times. The gene calls are TRBV27 and TRBJ1-1, with D possibly TRBD1 on 5 matching bases. The CDR3 has 14 residues. Between the trimmed V and J ends, which lost 3 bases and 1 base, there was a span of 9 bases. In germline, CDR1 is MNHEY, CDR2 SMNVEV (reference sequence). CDR3 amino acids: CASSFRQPNTEAFF. CDR3 nucleotides: TGTGCCAGCAGTTTCCGACAGCCGAACACTGAAGCTTTCTTT.

Of note for this clonotype: Being one base from a much bigger clone, this may be a read error. CDR3 bases: TGTGCCAGCACCTTGGGGGCTAGCGGCGAGAAGTTCTTC. Translation gives CASTLGASGEKFF. The chain couples TRBV12-3 or TRBV12-4 to TRBJ2-1; maybe TRBD2 (7 bases). The V end lost 7 bases, the J end lost 14 bases, and 21 bases lay between the germline ends. This CDR3 region has 13 residues.

This rearrangement joins TRBV6-5 to TRBJ2-3; D is unresolved. Germline V gene sequence: CDR1 MNHEY, CDR2 SVGAGI. V lost 5 bases and J 6 bases, leaving 9 bases between the germline ends. The CDR3 has 12 residues. The CDR3 spells CASSDPSDTQYF. The DNA for the CDR3 is TGTGCCAGCAGTGACCCATCGGATACGCAGTATTTT.

The chain links TRBV27 to TRBJ2-7; TRBD2 matches 14 bases. In germline, CDR1 is MNHEY, CDR2 SMNVEV (reference sequence). The CDR3 contains 21 residues. Trimming removed 4 bases from V and 3 bases from J; junction bases left unmatched: 20. Here the CDR3 reads CASSSRLIQGLAGVKDYEQYF. Here the CDR3 DNA reads TGTGCCAGCAGTTCGAGACTCATCCAGGGACTAGCGGGGGTTAAGGACTACGAGCAGTACTTC.

This clonotype has a handful of counts. The V call is TRBV4-1, the J call TRBJ2-2; 7 nucleotides match TRBD1. Germline trimming cut 1 base from V and 0 bases from J; bases unmatched to any gene: 8. The CDR3 sequence is 18 residues long. In germline, CDR1 is MGHRA, CDR2 YSYEKL. The CDR3 here is CASSQGLSQGANTGELFF. CDR3 sequence (DNA): TGCGCCAGCAGCCAAGGTTTGTCTCAGGGGGCGAACACCGGGGAGCTGTTTTTT.

This chain joins TRBV15 and TRBJ2-1, with 9 bases identical to TRBD2. V lost 3 bases to trimming and J lost 7 bases; unmatched junction nucleotides: 4. The CDR3 totals 14 residues. Germline V lookup: CDR1 LNHNV, CDR2 YYDKDF (reference sequence). The DNA for the CDR3 is TGTGCCACCAGCAGTAGCGGGAGAGGGAATGAGCAGTTCTTC. Translated, it gives CATSSSGRGNEQFF.

This sequence joins TRBV20-1 and TRBJ2-3, with 10 nucleotides matching TRBD2. The germline V gene has CDR1 DFQATT and CDR2 SNEGSKA (reference sequence). The CDR3 has 14 amino acids. V was pared by 3 bases and J by 2 bases, with 2 bases of the junction left unmatched. The CDR3: CSASLAGVTDTQYF. CDR3 bases: TGCAGTGCTAGCCTAGCGGGAGTCACAGATACGCAGTATTTT.

This clonotype showed up just a few times. The chain couples TRBV6-2 or TRBV6-3 to TRBJ2-7; D possibly corresponds to TRBD2 (5 bases). This CDR3 has 17 residues. Germline CDR1 and CDR2: MNHEY and SVGEGT. Trimming shortened V by 4 bases and J by 2 bases, and 21 bases separated the two germline ends. CDR3 nucleotides: TGTGCCAGCAGTTTCCCGAGGTGGGGTACGGGGACCTACGAGCAGTACTTC. Its translation is CASSFPRWGTGTYEQYF.

This clonotype was counted between two and nine times. This chain connects TRBV12-3 or TRBV12-4 to TRBJ1-4; D remains unclear. The CDR3 length is 14 residues. V lost 3 bases to trimming and J lost 5 bases, with 10 bases between them. The CDR3 DNA sequence: TGTGCCAGCAGTTTGTCTACAGAGAATGAAAAACTGTTTTTT. Amino acid sequence: CASSLSTENEKLFF.

This clonotype has just a few counts. CDR3 sequence reads: CASSLAPTGAGYTF. CDR3 nucleotides: TGTGCCAGCAGTTTAGCGCCAACAGGCGCTGGCTACACCTTC. This rearrangement joins TRBV12-3 or TRBV12-4 to TRBJ1-2; perhaps TRBD1 as D (5 bases). V lost 0 bases to trimming and J lost 7 bases, with 12 bases between them. The CDR3 runs to 14 residues.